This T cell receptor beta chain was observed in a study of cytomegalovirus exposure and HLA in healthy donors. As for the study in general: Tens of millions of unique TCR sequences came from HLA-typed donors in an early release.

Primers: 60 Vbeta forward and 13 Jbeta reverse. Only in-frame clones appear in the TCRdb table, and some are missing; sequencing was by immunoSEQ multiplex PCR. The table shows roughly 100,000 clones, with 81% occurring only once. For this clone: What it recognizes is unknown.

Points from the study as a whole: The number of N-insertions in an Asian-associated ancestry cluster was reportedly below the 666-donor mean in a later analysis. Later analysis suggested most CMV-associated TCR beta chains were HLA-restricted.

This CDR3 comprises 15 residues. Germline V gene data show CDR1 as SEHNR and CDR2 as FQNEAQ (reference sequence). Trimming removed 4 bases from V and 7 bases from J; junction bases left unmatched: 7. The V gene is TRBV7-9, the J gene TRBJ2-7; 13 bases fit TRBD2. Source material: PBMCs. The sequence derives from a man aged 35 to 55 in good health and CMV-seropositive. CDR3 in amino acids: CASSSGLAGAGEQYF. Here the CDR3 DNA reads TGTGCCAGCAGCTCCGGACTAGCGGGAGCGGGGGAGCAGTACTTC.